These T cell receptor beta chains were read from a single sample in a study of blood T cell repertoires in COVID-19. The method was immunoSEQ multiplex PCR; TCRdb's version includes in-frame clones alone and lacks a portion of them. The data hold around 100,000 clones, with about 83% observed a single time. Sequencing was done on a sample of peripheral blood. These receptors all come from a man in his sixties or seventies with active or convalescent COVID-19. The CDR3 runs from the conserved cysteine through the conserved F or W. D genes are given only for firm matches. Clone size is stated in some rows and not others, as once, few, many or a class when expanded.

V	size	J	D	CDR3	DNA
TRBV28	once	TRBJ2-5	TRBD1	CASSLPGEGQGRDETQYF	TGTGCCAGCAGTTTACCCGGGGAAGGACAGGGTAGGGACGAGACCCAGTACTTC
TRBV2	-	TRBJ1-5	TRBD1	CASSGGTGGVQPQHF	TGTGCCAGCAGTGGGGGGACAGGGGGCGTTCAGCCCCAGCATTTT
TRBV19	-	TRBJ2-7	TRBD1	CASRMGQAKGEQYF	TGTGCCAGCCGAATGGGACAGGCGAAGGGCGAGCAGTACTTC
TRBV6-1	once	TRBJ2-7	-	CASSEALTLREQYF	TGTGCCAGCAGTGAAGCGCTAACCCTACGAGAGCAGTACTTC
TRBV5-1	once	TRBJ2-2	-	CASSLTAGSKRELFF	TGCGCCAGCAGCTTGACAGCCGGTTCTAAGAGGGAGCTGTTTTTT
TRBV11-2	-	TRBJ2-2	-	CASSISTGELFF	TGTGCCAGCAGCATTAGCACCGGGGAGCTGTTTTTT
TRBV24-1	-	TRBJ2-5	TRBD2	CATSDYGRDPGQETQYF	TGTGCCACCAGTGATTACGGGAGGGACCCGGGCCAAGAGACCCAGTACTTC
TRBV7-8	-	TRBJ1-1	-	CASSLRRGVMNTEAFF	TGTGCCAGCAGCCTTCGCCGGGGGGTTATGAACACTGAAGCTTTCTTT
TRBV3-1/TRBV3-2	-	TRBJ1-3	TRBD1	CASSQGDSGNTIYF	TGTGCCAGCAGCCAAGGGGACAGCGGAAACACCATATATTTT
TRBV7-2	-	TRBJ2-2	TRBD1	CASSLAGQGFTGELFF	TGTGCCAGCAGCTTAGCGGGACAGGGCTTCACCGGGGAGCTGTTTTTT
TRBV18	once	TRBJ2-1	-	CASSPPGPPETNEQFF	TGTGCCAGCTCACCACCGGGGCCTCCCGAGACCAATGAGCAGTTCTTC
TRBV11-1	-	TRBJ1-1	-	CASSPKGGTSTKAFF	TGTGCCAGCAGCCCGAAGGGGGGGACTTCCACCAAAGCTTTCTTT
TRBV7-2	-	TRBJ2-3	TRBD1	CASSLGDRGRDTQYF	TGTGCCAGCAGCTTAGGGGACAGGGGGCGGGATACGCAGTATTTT
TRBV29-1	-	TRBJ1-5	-	CSAVSGQGQPQHF	TGCAGCGCCGTGTCAGGGCAGGGTCAGCCCCAGCATTTT
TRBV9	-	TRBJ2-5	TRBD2	CASSVSPGGPGETQYF	TGTGCCAGCAGCGTCTCTCCGGGGGGGCCTGGAGAGACCCAGTACTTC
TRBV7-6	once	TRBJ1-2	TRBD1	CASSSMDRGHYGYTF	TGTGCCAGCAGCTCGATGGACAGGGGGCACTATGGCTACACCTTC
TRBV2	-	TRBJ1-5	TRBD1	CASRRDRGDHQPQHF	TGTGCCAGCAGGCGGGACAGGGGCGATCATCAGCCCCAGCATTTT
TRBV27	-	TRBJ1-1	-	CASSLVSAGRVRTEAFF	TGTGCCAGCAGTTTAGTGTCGGCAGGGAGGGTTCGGACTGAAGCTTTCTTT
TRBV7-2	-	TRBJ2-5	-	CASSLDRQETQYF	TGTGCCAGCAGCTTAGACAGGCAAGAGACCCAGTACTTC
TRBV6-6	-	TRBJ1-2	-	CASSYEGLLYGYTF	TGTGCCAGCAGTTACGAAGGACTACTCTATGGCTACACCTTC
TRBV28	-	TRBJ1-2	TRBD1	CASSPDRGKGYTF	TGTGCCAGCAGCCCCGACAGGGGGAAAGGCTACACCTTC
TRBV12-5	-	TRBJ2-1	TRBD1	CASGWDSYNEQFF	TGTGCTAGTGGTTGGGACAGCTACAATGAGCAGTTCTTC
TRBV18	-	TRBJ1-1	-	CASSLGQNTEAFF	TGTGCCAGCTCCCTGGGACAGAACACTGAAGCTTTCTTT
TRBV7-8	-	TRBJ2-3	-	CASSPQTGTDTQYF	TGTGCCAGCAGCCCCCAAACAGGCACAGATACGCAGTATTTT
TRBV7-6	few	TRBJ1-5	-	CASSPSGNQPQHF	TGTGCCAGCAGTCCGAGTGGCAATCAGCCCCAGCATTTT
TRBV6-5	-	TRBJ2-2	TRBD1	CASSYQDRGTGELFF	TGTGCCAGCAGTTACCAGGACAGGGGCACCGGGGAGCTGTTTTTT
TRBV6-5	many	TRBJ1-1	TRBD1	CASRGQVVRTEAFF	TGTGCCAGCAGGGGACAGGTGGTCAGAACTGAAGCTTTCTTT
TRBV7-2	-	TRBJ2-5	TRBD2	CASSSNPTSGGLETQYF	TGTGCCAGCAGCTCTAACCCGACTAGCGGGGGGTTAGAGACCCAGTACTTC
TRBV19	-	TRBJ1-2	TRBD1	CASSHVTAGGYGYTF	TGTGCCAGTTCCCACGTTACCGCAGGGGGGTATGGCTACACCTTC
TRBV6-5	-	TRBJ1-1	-	CASSYTEAFF	TGTGCCAGCAGCTACACTGAAGCTTTCTTT
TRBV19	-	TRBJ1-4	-	CASSVRRGATNEKLFF	TGTGCCAGTAGCGTACGCCGGGGGGCAACTAATGAAAAACTGTTTTTT
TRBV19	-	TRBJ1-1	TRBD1	CASRRGRQGSNTEAFF	TGTGCCAGTAGAAGGGGCCGACAGGGAAGTAACACTGAAGCTTTCTTT
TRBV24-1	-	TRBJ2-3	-	CATSDLTGPTDTQYF	TGTGCCACCAGTGATCTCACAGGCCCCACAGATACGCAGTATTTT
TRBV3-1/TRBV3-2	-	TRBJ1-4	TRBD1	CASSQVGTANEKLFF	TGTGCCAGCAGCCAAGTTGGGACAGCTAATGAAAAACTGTTTTTT
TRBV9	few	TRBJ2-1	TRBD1	CASSVSTGSNEQFF	TGTGCCAGCAGCGTTTCGACAGGGTCGAATGAGCAGTTCTTC
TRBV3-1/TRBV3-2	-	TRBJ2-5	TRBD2	CASSQEFQRGRQETQYF	TGTGCCAGCAGCCAAGAGTTTCAGCGGGGGCGCCAAGAGACCCAGTACTTC
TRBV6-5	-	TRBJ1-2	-	CASSTPGGPRTF	TGTGCCAGCAGTACCCCGGGAGGGCCAAGGACCTTC
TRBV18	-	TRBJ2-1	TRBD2	CASSPNGRWDNEQFF	TGTGCCAGCTCACCAAACGGGAGGTGGGACAATGAGCAGTTCTTC
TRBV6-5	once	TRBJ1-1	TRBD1	CASRRQGSTEAFF	TGTGCCAGCAGAAGACAGGGATCCACTGAAGCTTTCTTT
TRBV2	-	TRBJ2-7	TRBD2	CASSLLAGAYEQYF	TGTGCCAGCAGCCTTCTAGCGGGGGCCTACGAGCAGTACTTC
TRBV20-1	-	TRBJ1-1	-	CSASVTEGTEAFF	TGCAGTGCTAGTGTGACGGAGGGTACTGAAGCTTTCTTT
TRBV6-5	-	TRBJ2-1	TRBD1	CASSYSTGGYYNEQFF	TGTGCCAGCAGTTACTCGACAGGGGGCTACTACAATGAGCAGTTCTTC
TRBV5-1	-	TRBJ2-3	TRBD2	CASSLVAGGGDTQYF	TGCGCCAGCAGCTTGGTAGCGGGGGGCGGAGATACGCAGTATTTT
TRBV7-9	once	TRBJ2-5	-	CASSILEETQYF	TGTGCCAGCAGCATTCTCGAAGAGACCCAGTACTTC
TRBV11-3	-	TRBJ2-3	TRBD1	CASSLDFSGTGGNTQYF	TGTGCCAGCAGCTTAGATTTCTCCGGGACAGGGGGCAATACGCAGTATTTT
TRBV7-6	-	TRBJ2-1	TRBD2	CASSPSVAGGSYNEQFF	TGTGCCAGCAGCCCCTCCGTCGCGGGGGGTTCCTACAATGAGCAGTTCTTC
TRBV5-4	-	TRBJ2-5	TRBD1	CASSSTGGYRETQYF	TGTGCCAGCAGCTCGACAGGGGGCTATCGAGAGACCCAGTACTTC
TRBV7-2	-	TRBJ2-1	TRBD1	CASSRTGGYNEQFF	TGTGCCAGCAGCCGGACAGGGGGTTACAATGAGCAGTTCTTC